Reported below is one TCR beta chain. There is no known antigen for this receptor. Base qualities are not at hand, and no much larger clone is one base apart. Here V drops 2 bases and J drops 2 bases, and the junction holds 2 bases not matched to any gene. CDR1 and CDR2 are drawn from the germline V gene (reference sequence): MNHNY, SVGAGI. Spanning cysteine to phenylalanine, the CDR3 consists of 15 amino acids. This entry keeps only the CDR3 DNA: 45 bases, framed from base 1. This sample is part of a study of immune evolution from preneoplasia to lung adenocarcinoma (dated by TCRdb to the early 2020s). Some background on the complete study: HLA loss of heterozygosity was seen in roughly 7%, 15% and 33% of AIS, MIA and ADC lesions, and in no AAH lesions. Resected precursor lesions (AAH, AIS, MIA) and invasive adenocarcinomas were compared against paired morphologically normal lung tissue. TCR sequencing data were obtained from about 50 patients. The study profiled immune contexture across lung adenocarcinoma precursors and invasive adenocarcinoma using immune gene expression, TCR sequencing and multiplex immunofluorescence. It was reported in the study that about 100 samples were used for TCR sequencing. The overall cohort was made up of around 51 patients with pulmonary nodules who had surgical resection. The sample size was set by how many specimens were available, not by a prior power calculation. The immune data were integrated with whole exome sequencing and methylation data from the same cohort of nodules. Class I HLA alleles were inferred from exome data with POLYSOLVER, and allele-specific HLA loss was detected with LOHHLA.

Using the immunoSEQ hsTCRbeta Kit, TCR beta CDR3 regions were sequenced from DNA. For the original study's pipeline: The ImmunoSEQ Analyzer was used to analyse the TCR sequencing data. T cell clonality was calculated on productive rearrangements as 1 minus Pielou's evenness. To measure T cell diversity, the inverse Simpson index was applied to productive templates. T cell density was expressed as TCR beta template counts normalized to usable DNA, with usable DNA estimated by amplifying and sequencing housekeeping genes. Two-sided Kruskal-Wallis tests were used to compare TCR metrics across histologic stages. What TCRdb holds here is the immuneACCESS table cut down to in-frame rearrangements. Part of the clones is not present; checked against another copy, under half of the missing clones reflect an unresolved V gene, and the others are unexplained. D and trimming come from the DNA, and the V and J calls and clone size come from that table. The sample records under 3,500 clones, roughly 76% of which are singletons. The ten largest account for roughly 5.7% of the sample.

The patients had resection in Japan or China between the mid-2010s and the late 2010s. The histologic diagnosis of each case was independently confirmed on H&E slides by two lung cancer pathologists. For nucleic acid extraction, premalignant or tumor cells were enriched by macro-dissection following pathologic assessment. FFPE tissue was used for DNA isolation with the AllPrep DNA/RNA FFPE Kit. What the study reported, not specific to this receptor: Findings were based on association rather than direct causation; larger cohorts with long-term follow-up and longitudinal biopsies were deemed needed. Clonality was highest in normal lung, while later-stage lesions appeared to have lower clonality but higher T cell density and diversity. Top T cell clone frequencies were highest in normal lung and appeared to decrease progressively from AAH through AIS, MIA and invasive adenocarcinoma. T cell clonality was highest in KRAS-mutant nodules compared with EGFR-mutant or double wild-type lesions. All patients were from Japan and China, so applicability to Western populations was uncertain.

The sequencing sample was made of FFPE invasive lung adenocarcinoma tissue. The cell subset or site tag for this specimen amounts to: frankly invasive lung adenocarcinoma (ADC). Rearrangement joined TRBV6-6 to TRBJ1-5, with 8 bases in between that match TRBD1. The origin of this receptor is a person aged 60-80 years with invasive lung adenocarcinoma. The CDR3 region: CASSYGQGGNQPQHF. The DNA sequence is TGTGCCAGCAGTTACGGACAGGGAGGCAATCAGCCCCAGCATTTT.